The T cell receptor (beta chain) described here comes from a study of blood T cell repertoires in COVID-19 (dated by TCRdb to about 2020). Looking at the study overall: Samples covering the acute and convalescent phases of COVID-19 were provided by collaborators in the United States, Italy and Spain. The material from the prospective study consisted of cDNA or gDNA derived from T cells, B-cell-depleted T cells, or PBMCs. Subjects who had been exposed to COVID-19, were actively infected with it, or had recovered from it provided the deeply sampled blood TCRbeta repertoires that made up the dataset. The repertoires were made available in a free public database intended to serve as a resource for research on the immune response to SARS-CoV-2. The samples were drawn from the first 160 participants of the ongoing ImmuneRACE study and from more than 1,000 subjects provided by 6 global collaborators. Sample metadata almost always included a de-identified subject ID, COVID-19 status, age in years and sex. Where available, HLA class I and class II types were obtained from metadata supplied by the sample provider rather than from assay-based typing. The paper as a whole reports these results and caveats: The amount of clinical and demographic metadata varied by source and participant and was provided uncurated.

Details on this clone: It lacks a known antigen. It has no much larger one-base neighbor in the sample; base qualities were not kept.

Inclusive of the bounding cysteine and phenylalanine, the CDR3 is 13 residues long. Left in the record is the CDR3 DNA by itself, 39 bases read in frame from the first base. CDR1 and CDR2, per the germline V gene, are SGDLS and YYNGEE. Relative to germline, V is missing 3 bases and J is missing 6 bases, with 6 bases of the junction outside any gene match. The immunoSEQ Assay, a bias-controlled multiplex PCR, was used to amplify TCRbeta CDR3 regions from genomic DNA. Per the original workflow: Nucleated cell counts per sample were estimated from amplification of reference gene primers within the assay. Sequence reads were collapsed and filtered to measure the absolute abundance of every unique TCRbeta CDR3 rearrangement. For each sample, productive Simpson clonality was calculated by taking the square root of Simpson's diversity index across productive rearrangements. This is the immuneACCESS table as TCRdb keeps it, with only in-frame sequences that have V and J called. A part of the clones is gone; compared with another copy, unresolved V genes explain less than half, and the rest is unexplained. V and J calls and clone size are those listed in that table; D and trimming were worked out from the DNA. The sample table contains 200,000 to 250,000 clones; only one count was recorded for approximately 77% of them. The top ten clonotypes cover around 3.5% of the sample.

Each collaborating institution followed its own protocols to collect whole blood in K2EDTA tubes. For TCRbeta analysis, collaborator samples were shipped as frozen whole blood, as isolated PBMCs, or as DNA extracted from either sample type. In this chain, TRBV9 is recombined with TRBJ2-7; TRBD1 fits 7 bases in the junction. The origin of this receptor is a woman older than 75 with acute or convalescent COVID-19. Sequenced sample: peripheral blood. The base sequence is TGTGCCAGCAGCGGATCAGACAGGGCCGAGCAGTACTTC. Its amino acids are CASSGSDRAEQYF.